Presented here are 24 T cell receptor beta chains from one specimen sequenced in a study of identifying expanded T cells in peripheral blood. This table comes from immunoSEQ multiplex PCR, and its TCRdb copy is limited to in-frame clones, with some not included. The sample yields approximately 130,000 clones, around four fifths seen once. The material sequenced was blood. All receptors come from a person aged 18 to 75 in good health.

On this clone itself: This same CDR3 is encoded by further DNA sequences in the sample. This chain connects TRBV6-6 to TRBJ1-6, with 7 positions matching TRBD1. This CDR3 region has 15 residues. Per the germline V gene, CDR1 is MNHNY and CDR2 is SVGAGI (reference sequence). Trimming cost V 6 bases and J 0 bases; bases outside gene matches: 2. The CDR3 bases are TGTGCCAGCAGAGGGGGCAGCTCCTATAATTCACCCCTCCACTTT. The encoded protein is CASRGGSSYNSPLHF.

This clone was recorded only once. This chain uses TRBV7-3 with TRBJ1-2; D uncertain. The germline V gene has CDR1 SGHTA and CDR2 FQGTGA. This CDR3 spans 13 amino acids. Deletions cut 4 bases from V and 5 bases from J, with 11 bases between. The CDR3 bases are TGTGCCAGCAGCTCCCCGGCCGTTTATGGCTACACCTTC. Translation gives CASSSPAVYGYTF. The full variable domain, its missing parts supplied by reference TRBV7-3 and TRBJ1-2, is GAGVSQTPSNKVTEKGKYVELRCDPISGHTALYWYRQSLGQGPEFLIYFQGTGAADDSGLPNDRFFAVRPEGSVSTLKIQRTERGDSAVYLCASSSPAVYGYTFGSGTRLTVV.

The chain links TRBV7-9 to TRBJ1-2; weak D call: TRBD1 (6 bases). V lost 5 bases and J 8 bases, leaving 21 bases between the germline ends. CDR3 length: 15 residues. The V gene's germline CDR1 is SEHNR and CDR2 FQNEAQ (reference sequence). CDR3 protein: CASSLPAGGARGYTF. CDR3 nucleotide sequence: TGTGCCAGCAGCCTCCCAGCCGGGGGGGCTCGGGGCTACACCTTC. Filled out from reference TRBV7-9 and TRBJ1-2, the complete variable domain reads DTGVSQNPRHKITKRGQNVTFRCDPISEHNRLYWYRQTLGQGPEFLTYFQNEAQLEKSRLLSDRFSAERPKGSFSTLEIQRTEQGDSAMYLCASSLPAGGARGYTFGSGTRLTVV.

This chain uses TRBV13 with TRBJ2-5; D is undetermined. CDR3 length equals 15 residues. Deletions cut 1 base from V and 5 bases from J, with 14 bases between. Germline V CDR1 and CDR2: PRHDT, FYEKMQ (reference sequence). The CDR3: CASSLDRRASETQYF. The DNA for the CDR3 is TGTGCCAGCAGCTTAGACCGAAGGGCTTCCGAGACCCAGTACTTC.

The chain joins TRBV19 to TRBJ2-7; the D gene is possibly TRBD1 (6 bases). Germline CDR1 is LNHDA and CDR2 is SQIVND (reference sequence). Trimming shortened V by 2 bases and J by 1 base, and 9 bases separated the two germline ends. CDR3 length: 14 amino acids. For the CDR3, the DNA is TGTGCCAGTAGTATATCCCAGGGGTCCTACGAGCAGTACTTC. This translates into CASSISQGSYEQYF.

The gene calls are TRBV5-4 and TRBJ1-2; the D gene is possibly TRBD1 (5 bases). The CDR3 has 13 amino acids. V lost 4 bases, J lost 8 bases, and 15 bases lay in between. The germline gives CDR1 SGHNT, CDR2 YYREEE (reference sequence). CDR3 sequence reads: CASSPRGNRGYTF. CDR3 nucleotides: TGTGCCAGCAGCCCGAGGGGTAATCGGGGCTACACCTTC.

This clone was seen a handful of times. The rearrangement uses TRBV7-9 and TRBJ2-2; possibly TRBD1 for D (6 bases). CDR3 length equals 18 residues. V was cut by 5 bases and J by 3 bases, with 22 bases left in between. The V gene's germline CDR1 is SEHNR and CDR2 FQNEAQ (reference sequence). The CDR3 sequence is CASSPVGSSEGDTGELFF. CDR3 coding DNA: TGTGCCAGCAGCCCAGTGGGCAGTAGTGAGGGGGACACCGGGGAGCTGTTTTTT.

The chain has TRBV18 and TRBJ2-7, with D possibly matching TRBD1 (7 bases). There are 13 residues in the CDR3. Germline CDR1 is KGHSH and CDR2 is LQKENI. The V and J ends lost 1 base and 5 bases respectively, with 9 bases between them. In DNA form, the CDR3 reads TGTGCCAGCTCACCACGGAGGGGGCACGAGCAGTACTTC. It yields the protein CASSPRRGHEQYF.

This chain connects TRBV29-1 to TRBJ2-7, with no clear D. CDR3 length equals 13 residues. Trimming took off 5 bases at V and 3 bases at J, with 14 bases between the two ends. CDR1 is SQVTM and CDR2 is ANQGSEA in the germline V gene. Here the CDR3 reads CSVLPTTGYEQYF. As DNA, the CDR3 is TGCAGCGTTCTACCTACTACGGGCTACGAGCAGTACTTC.

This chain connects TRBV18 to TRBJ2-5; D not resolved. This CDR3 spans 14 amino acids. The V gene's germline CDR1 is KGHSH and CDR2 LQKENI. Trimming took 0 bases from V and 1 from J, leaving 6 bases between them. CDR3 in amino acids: CASSPPSSQETQYF. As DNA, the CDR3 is TGTGCCAGCTCACCACCGTCCAGCCAAGAGACCCAGTACTTC.

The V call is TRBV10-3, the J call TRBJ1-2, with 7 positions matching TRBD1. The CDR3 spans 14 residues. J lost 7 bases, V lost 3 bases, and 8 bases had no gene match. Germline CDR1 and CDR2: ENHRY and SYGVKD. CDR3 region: CAISELGQGGGYTF. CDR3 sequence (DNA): TGTGCCATCAGTGAACTGGGCCAGGGGGGTGGCTACACCTTC.

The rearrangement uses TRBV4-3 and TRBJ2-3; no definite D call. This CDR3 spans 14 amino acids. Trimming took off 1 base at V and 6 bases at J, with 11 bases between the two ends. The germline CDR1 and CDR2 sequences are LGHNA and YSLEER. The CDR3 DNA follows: TGCGCCAGCAGCCAAGTATCAGCCGCGGATACGCAGTATTTT. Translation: CASSQVSAADTQYF.

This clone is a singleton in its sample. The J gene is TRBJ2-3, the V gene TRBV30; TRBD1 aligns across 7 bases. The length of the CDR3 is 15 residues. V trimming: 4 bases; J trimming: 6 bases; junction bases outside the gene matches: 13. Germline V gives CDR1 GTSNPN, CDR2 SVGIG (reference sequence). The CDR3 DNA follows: TGTGCCTGGAAGAACTCTAACACCAGGGGGGATACGCAGTATTTT. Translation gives CAWKNSNTRGDTQYF.

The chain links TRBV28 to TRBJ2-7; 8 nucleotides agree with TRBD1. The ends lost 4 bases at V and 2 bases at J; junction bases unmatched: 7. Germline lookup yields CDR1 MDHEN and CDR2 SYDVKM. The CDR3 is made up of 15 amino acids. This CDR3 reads CASSSPGTGTYEQYF. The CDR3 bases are TGTGCCAGCAGTTCACCCGGGACAGGTACCTACGAGCAGTACTTC.

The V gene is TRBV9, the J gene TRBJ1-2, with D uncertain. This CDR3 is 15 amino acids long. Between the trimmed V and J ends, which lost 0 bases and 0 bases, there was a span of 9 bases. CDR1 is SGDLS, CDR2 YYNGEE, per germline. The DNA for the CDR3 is TGTGCCAGCAGCGTAGAAGCAAGTACTAACTATGGCTACACCTTC. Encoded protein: CASSVEASTNYGYTF. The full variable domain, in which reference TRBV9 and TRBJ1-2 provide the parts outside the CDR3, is DSGVTQTPKHLITATGQRVTLRCSPRSGDLSVYWYQQSLDQGLQFLIQYYNGEERAKGNILERFSAQQFPDLHSELNLSSLELGDSALYFCASSVEASTNYGYTFGSGTRLTVV.

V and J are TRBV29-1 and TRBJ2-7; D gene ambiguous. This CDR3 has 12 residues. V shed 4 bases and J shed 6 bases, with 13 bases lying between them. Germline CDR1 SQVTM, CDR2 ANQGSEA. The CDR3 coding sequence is TGCAGCGTTGCCCCCACGGAAAGCGAGCAGTACTTC. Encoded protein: CSVAPTESEQYF.

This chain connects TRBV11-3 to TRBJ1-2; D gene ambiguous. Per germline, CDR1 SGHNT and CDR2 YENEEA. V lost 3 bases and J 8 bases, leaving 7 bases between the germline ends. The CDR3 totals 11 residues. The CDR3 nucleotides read TGTGCCAGCAGCTTCGGTGGCGGCTACACCTTC. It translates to CASSFGGGYTF.

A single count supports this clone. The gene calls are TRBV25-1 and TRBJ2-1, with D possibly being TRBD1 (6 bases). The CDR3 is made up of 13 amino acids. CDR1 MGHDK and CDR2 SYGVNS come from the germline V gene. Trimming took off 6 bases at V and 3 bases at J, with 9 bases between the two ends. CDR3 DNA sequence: TGTGCCAGCAGGAGGGGGATCTACAATGAGCAGTTCTTC. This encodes CASRRGIYNEQFF. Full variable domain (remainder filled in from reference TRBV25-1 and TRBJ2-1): EADIYQTPRYLVIGTGKKITLECSQTMGHDKMYWYQQDPGMELHLIHYSYGVNSTEKGDLSSESTVSRIRTEHFPLTLESARPSHTSQYLCASRRGIYNEQFFGPGTRLTVL.

The CDR3 loop is CASKRDGRLQNTEAFF. CDR3 DNA sequence: TGTGCCAGTAAAAGGGACGGGAGACTCCAGAACACTGAAGCTTTCTTT. V and J are TRBV5-4 and TRBJ1-1; D is perhaps TRBD1 (5 bases). This CDR3 has 16 residues. Germline CDR1 and CDR2: SGHNT and YYREEE (reference sequence). Between the trimmed V and J ends, which lost 8 bases and 1 base, there was a span of 21 bases.

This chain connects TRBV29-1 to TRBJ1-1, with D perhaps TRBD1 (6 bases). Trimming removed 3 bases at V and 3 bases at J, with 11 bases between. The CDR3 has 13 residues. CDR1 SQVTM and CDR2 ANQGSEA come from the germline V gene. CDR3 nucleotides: TGCAGCGTTGATGACTCAGGGGACACTGAAGCTTTCTTT. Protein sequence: CSVDDSGDTEAFF.

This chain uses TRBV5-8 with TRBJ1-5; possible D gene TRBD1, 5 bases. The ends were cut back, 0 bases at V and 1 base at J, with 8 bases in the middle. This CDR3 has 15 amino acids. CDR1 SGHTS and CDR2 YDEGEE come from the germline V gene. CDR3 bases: TGTGCCAGCAGCTTGGGACAGTTAAGCAATCAGCCCCAGCATTTT. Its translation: CASSLGQLSNQPQHF. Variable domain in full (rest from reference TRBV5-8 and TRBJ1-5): EAGVTQSPTHLIKTRGQQATLRCSPISGHTSVYWYQQALGLGLQFLLWYDEGEERNRGNFPPRFSGRQFPNYSSELNVNALELEDSALYLCASSLGQLSNQPQHFGDGTRLSIL.

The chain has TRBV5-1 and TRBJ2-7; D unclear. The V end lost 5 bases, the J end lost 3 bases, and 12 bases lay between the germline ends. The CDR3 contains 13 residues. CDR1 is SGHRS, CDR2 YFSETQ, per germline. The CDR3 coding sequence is TGCGCCAGCAGGTGGTTGCAAGTCTACGAGCAGTACTTC. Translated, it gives CASRWLQVYEQYF.

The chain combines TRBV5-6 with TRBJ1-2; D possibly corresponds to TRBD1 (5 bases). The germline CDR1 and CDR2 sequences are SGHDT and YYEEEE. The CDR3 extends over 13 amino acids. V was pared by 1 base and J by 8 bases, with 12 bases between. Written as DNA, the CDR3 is TGTGCCAGCAGCTTGCTCGGGACTAAAGGCTACACCTTC. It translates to CASSLLGTKGYTF.

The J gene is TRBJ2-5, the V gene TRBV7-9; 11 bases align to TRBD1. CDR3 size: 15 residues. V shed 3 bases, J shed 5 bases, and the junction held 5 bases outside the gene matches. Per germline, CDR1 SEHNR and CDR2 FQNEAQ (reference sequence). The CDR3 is CASSFGTGGMETQYF. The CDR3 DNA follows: TGTGCCAGCAGCTTTGGGACAGGGGGTATGGAGACCCAGTACTTC. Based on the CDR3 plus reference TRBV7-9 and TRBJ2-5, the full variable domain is DTGVSQNPRHKITKRGQNVTFRCDPISEHNRLYWYRQTLGQGPEFLTYFQNEAQLEKSRLLSDRFSAERPKGSFSTLEIQRTEQGDSAMYLCASSFGTGGMETQYFGPGTRLLVL.